A single sample is the source of the 16 T cell receptor beta chains below, sequenced in a study of T cells in Graves' hyperthyroidism and ophthalmopathy (dated by TCRdb to the late 2010s). Receptor libraries were prepared by multiplex PCR. Data came from an Illumina HiSeq 2000. TCR beta CDR3 regions were amplified from RNA transcripts. The first round of RT-PCR for the TCR CDR3 was performed with the HTBI primer set and the Qiagen OneStep RT-PCR kit. Clones were called with MiXCR by TCRdb after fastp trimmed the public reads at Q25, and only in-frame beta chains were retained. Here each entry gathers all rows of one CDR3 protein and keeps the most common genes and DNA. The sample data list 490,000 or so distinct CDR3 sequences, and 46% of these were observed just once. Together, the top ten hold about two fifths of the sample. The specimen sequenced was peripheral blood or thyroid tissue (not recorded which). The receptor set was obtained from an adult woman with Graves' disease, either hyperthyroidism or ophthalmopathy (not recorded which).

The genes are TRBV7-9 and TRBJ1-6; D is possibly TRBD1 (5 bases). Germline V gives CDR1 SEHNR, CDR2 FQNEAQ (reference sequence). Trimming took 3 bases from V and 5 from J, leaving 8 bases between them. The CDR3 is 14 amino acids. Written as DNA, the CDR3 is TGTGCCAGCAGCTTCGAGGGGAATAATTCACCCCTCCACTTT. Its translation: CASSFEGNNSPLHF. Full variable domain (rest looked up from reference TRBV7-9 and TRBJ1-6): DTGVSQNPRHKITKRGQNVTFRCDPISEHNRLYWYRQTLGQGPEFLTYFQNEAQLEKSRLLSDRFSAERPKGSFSTLEIQRTEQGDSAMYLCASSFEGNNSPLHFGNGTRLTVT.

V gene TRBV2 combines with J gene TRBJ2-5, with a tentative D call TRBD1 (6 bases). The CDR3 covers 13 residues. Germline V gene data show CDR1 as SNHLY and CDR2 as FYNNEI. The ends were cut back, 4 bases at V and 4 bases at J, with 10 bases in the middle. CDR3 residues: CASSGGRAETQYF. The CDR3 region has the DNA TGTGCCAGCAGTGGGGGGCGAGCAGAGACCCAGTACTTC.

This clonotype showed up many times. V usage is TRBV10-2 and J usage is TRBJ1-1, with D unresolved. The CDR3 is made up of 13 amino acids. CDR1 is WSHSY and CDR2 is SAAADI in the germline V gene. With 5 bases removed from V and 4 bases from J, the gap between germline ends came to 11 bases. The chain's CDR3 is CASSRRLGTEAFF. The CDR3 nucleotides read TGCGCCAGCAGTCGACGGTTGGGCACTGAAGCTTTCTTT.

A few counts support this clonotype. This could be a read error, since a much larger clone is one nucleotide away. This chain connects TRBV9 to TRBJ1-1; D is ambiguous. In germline, CDR1 is SGDLS, CDR2 YYNGEE. The CDR3 extends over 15 amino acids. As DNA, the CDR3 is TGTGCCAGCAGCGTAGGGCCAGGCCGGAACACTGTAGCTTTCTTT. Amino acids: CASSVGPGRNTVAFF. Combining the CDR3 with reference TRBV9 and TRBJ1-1 gives the whole variable domain DSGVTQTPKHLITATGQRVTLRCSPRSGDLSVYWYQQSLDQGLQFLIQYYNGEERAKGNILERFSAQQFPDLHSELNLSSLELGDSALYFCASSVGPGRNTVAFFGQGTRLTVV.

This clonotype has just a few counts. The chain links TRBV7-8 to TRBJ1-5, with D perhaps matching TRBD1 (5 bases). Germline-derived CDR1 and CDR2 are SGHVS and FQNEAQ. The CDR3 contains 16 residues. Trimming removed 0 bases from V and 2 bases from J, with 11 bases in between. CDR3 in DNA: TGTGCCAGCAGCTTAGCGGGGCGGGGAGGCAATCAGCCCCAGCATTTT. This encodes CASSLAGRGGNQPQHF.

The chain is built from TRBV29-1 and TRBJ1-2; TRBD1 matches 8 bases. CDR1 SQVTM and CDR2 ANQGSEA come from the germline V gene. V lost 3 bases, J lost 8 bases, and 5 bases stayed unmatched. This CDR3 spans 12 amino acids. CDR3 sequence: CSVDGQGEGYTF. The DNA for the CDR3 is TGCAGCGTTGACGGACAGGGTGAAGGCTACACCTTC.

This clonotype was counted many times. V gene TRBV20-1 combines with J gene TRBJ2-7, with D perhaps matching TRBD2 (5 bases). V lost 4 bases to trimming and J lost 0 bases, with 10 bases between them. The germline V gene encodes CDR1 DFQATT and CDR2 SNEGSKA (reference sequence). The CDR3 spans 13 residues. CDR3 sequence (DNA): TGCAGTGCTATCACCGGGATCTCCTACGAGCAGTACTTC. Protein product: CSAITGISYEQYF.

This clonotype has a count of ten or more. The chain uses TRBV19 and TRBJ1-5, with 7 bases matching TRBD1. CDR1 and CDR2 (germline): LNHDA, SQIVND (reference sequence). The CDR3 has 15 amino acids. Germline trimming cut 3 bases from V and 4 bases from J; bases unmatched to any gene: 6. The CDR3 region is CASSIGDSINQPQHF. CDR3 in DNA: TGTGCCAGTAGTATCGGGGACAGTATTAATCAGCCCCAGCATTTT.

The J gene is TRBJ2-7, the V gene TRBV28; possibly TRBD2 for D (5 bases). V lost 2 bases and J lost 0, with 14 bases in between. Germline loops: CDR1 MDHEN, CDR2 SYDVKM. The CDR3 sequence is 16 residues long. CDR3 nucleotides: TGTGCCAGCAGTTTAGTCACGGGAAGCTACTCCTACGAGCAGTACTTC. It specifies CASSLVTGSYSYEQYF.

The chain is built from TRBV6-2 or TRBV6-3 and TRBJ2-7, with D unresolved. V was trimmed by 8 bases and J by 2 bases, leaving 7 bases between them. The CDR3 has 11 residues. The germline CDR1 and CDR2 sequences are MNHEY and SVGEGT. In DNA form, the CDR3 reads TGTGCCAGCGGGGTTACCTACGAGCAGTACTTC. This codes for CASGVTYEQYF.

The V gene is TRBV6-2 or TRBV6-3, the J gene TRBJ2-7; D may be TRBD1 or TRBD2 (6 bases each). The ends were cut back, 6 bases at V and 2 bases at J, with 14 bases in the middle. The CDR3 runs 14 residues. Germline V CDR1 and CDR2: MNHEY, SVGEGT. The CDR3 sequence: CASSLRGDPYEQYF. CDR3 nucleotide sequence: TGTGCCAGCAGCCTTAGGGGGGACCCCTACGAGCAGTACTTC.

This clonotype has more than one count but fewer than ten. The genes are TRBV4-3 and TRBJ1-3, with a tentative D call TRBD1 (6 bases). V lost 5 bases and J 3 bases, leaving 14 bases between the germline ends. The CDR3 has 15 amino acids. In germline, CDR1 is LGHNA, CDR2 YSLEER. The chain's CDR3 is CASSLQGSGGNTIYF. CDR3 sequence (DNA): TGCGCCAGCAGCTTACAGGGATCTGGTGGAAACACCATATATTTT.

This clonotype was seen ten or more times. The rearrangement joins TRBV29-1 to TRBJ1-5, with 8 bases identical to TRBD1. There are 12 residues in the CDR3. Per the germline V gene, CDR1 is SQVTM and CDR2 is ANQGSEA. Losses at the gene ends were 7 bases for V and 4 bases for J; bases not matched to a gene: 3. CDR3 nucleotides: TGCAGCGCGGGACAGGAGAATCAGCCCCAGCATTTT. Its translation: CSAGQENQPQHF.

Of note for this clonotype: At one boundary the junction diverges from the germline segment, which might be a read error. The chain joins TRBV4-1 to TRBJ1-2, with D possibly matching TRBD1 (6 bases). CDR1 is MGHRA and CDR2 is YSYEKL in the germline V gene. The CDR3 has 16 residues. CDR3 in amino acids: CASSSRGFGGQDGYTF. CDR3 nucleotide sequence: TGTGCCAGCAGCTCTCGTGGGTTTGGGGGGCAGGATGGCTACACCTTC.

V and J are TRBV2 and TRBJ2-7, with TRBD2 matching 11 bases. Germline V gene data show CDR1 as SNHLY and CDR2 as FYNNEI. The CDR3 sequence is 17 residues long. The J segment lost 5 bases and the V segment lost 6 bases, leaving 15 bases of the junction unmatched. This chain's CDR3 is CASSQGWIAGGRDEQYF. DNA of the CDR3: TGTGCCAGCAGCCAAGGATGGATAGCGGGAGGGAGAGACGAGCAGTACTTC.

The sample holds many counts of this clonotype. This rearrangement joins TRBV9 to TRBJ1-1, with a tentative D call TRBD1 (5 bases). Germline loops: CDR1 SGDLS, CDR2 YYNGEE. V was clipped by 4 bases and J by 4 bases, with 17 bases between them. The CDR3 covers 15 residues. CDR3 residues: CASSSMGGMSTEAFF. The CDR3 bases are TGTGCCAGCAGCTCTATGGGGGGGATGAGCACTGAAGCTTTCTTT. The whole variable domain, filled in from reference TRBV9 and TRBJ1-1, reads DSGVTQTPKHLITATGQRVTLRCSPRSGDLSVYWYQQSLDQGLQFLIQYYNGEERAKGNILERFSAQQFPDLHSELNLSSLELGDSALYFCASSSMGGMSTEAFFGQGTRLTVV.